Each of the 18 T cell receptor beta chains below was sequenced from the same sample in a study of blood T cells in healthy people across ages. Combining a sample-barcoded 5' primer with a J-beta primer mix, a second PCR ran for roughly 6 to 11 cycles. TCRdb passed the 5' RACE reads through MiXCR, listing each CDR3 protein once. Of 540,000 or so distinct CDR3 sequences in the sample, about 25% were seen once. Separately, the same data were catalogued under a study of T cells of mothers and their children.

Sequenced sample: blood. These receptors all stem from a boy younger than 18 in good health.

The gene calls are TRBV27 and TRBJ1-2, with TRBD1 matching 9 bases. V dropped 7 bases and J dropped 2; count of bases not matched to a gene: 5. Germline V CDR1 and CDR2: MNHEY, SMNVEV (reference sequence). The CDR3 is 14 residues long. In DNA form, the CDR3 reads TGTGCCAGCACCTCGGGACAGGGAAACTATGGCTACACCTTC. This codes for CASTSGQGNYGYTF.

The gene calls are TRBV28 and TRBJ1-5; D is unclear. Germline V gives CDR1 MDHEN, CDR2 SYDVKM. The CDR3 runs 15 residues. V lost 6 bases, J lost 3 bases, and 15 bases lay in between. CDR3 in amino acids: CASRAGKGTNQPQHF. DNA for the CDR3: TGTGCCAGCAGGGCAGGTAAGGGTACCAATCAGCCCCAGCATTTT.

This clonotype was seen a handful of times. A much larger clone lies one base from this, so it may be a read error. The V call is TRBV6-4, the J call TRBJ1-1, with 7 bases matching TRBD1. The CDR3 extends over 14 amino acids. Per the germline V gene, CDR1 is MRHNA and CDR2 is SNTAGT. DNA for the CDR3: TGTGTCAGCAGTGTCGGAGGGGACAGCACTGAAGCTTTCTTT. Translation: CVSSVGGDSTEAFF.

The table lists this clonotype with a few counts. The V gene is TRBV29-1, the J gene TRBJ2-1; D may be TRBD2 (6 bases). Between the trimmed V and J ends, which lost 3 bases and 11 bases, there was a span of 17 bases. Germline CDR1 is SQVTM and CDR2 is ANQGSEA. The CDR3 length is 13 residues. In nucleotides, the CDR3 is TGCAGCGTTGACGGGAGCCAGATGATGAAGCAGTTCTTC. Residues: CSVDGSQMMKQFF.

The V gene is TRBV2, the J gene TRBJ2-4; D is undetermined. The CDR3 contains 15 residues. Germline CDR1 and CDR2: SNHLY and FYNNEI. V was cut by 2 bases and J by 1 base, with 9 bases left in between. In DNA, the CDR3 is TGTGCCAGCAGTGAACTACTTGGGGCCAAAAACATTCAGTACTTC. It yields the protein CASSELLGAKNIQYF.

For this clonotype: A far larger clone lies a single base away; this is likely a read error. Since no conserved phenylalanine or tryptophan closes the CDR3, a read error is the likely cause. The chain links TRBV7-2 to TRBJ2-7; D call uncertain. Germline CDR1 and CDR2: SGHTA and FQGNSA. The V gene lost 5 bases and the J gene lost 0 bases, with 2 bases spanning the gap. CDR3 size: 11 residues. The CDR3 nucleotides are TGTGCCAGCAGCCGCTCCTACGAGCAGTACCTC. Translating it yields CASSRSYEQYL.

This clonotype was detected only a few times. One end of the junction fails to match germline, which may point to a read error. The chain carries TRBV6-5 and TRBJ2-3; 14 nucleotides agree with TRBD2. Per germline, CDR1 MNHEY and CDR2 SVGAGI. The CDR3 length is 21 residues. CDR3 nucleotide sequence: TGCGCCAGCAGTTACTCGGTTGCAGGGGGACTAGCGGGAGCCGTGGCAGATACGCAGTATTTT. Translating gives CASSYSVAGGLAGAVADTQYF.

This clonotype has at least ten counts. CDR3 in amino acids: CASRDYEQYF. In DNA form, the CDR3 reads TGTGCTTCTCGGGACTACGAGCAGTACTTC. J is TRBJ2-7 and V is TRBV3-2. TRBV3-2 is a known pseudogene. This CDR3 has 10 amino acids.

In its sample, this clonotype was seen many times. The CDR3 sequence: CASKRLAGETQYF. In DNA, the CDR3 is TGTGCCAGCAAGAGGCTAGCGGGAGAGACCCAGTACTTC. This chain joins TRBV2 and TRBJ2-5; TRBD2 matches at 8 bases. Looked up from germline, CDR1 is SNHLY and CDR2 is FYNNEI. The junction had 5 bases not matched to a gene; V was cut back by 7 bases and J by 4 bases. The CDR3 covers 13 residues.

This clonotype showed up just a few times. This chain uses TRBV5-6 with TRBJ1-1, with D perhaps matching TRBD1 (6 bases). The CDR3 is 14 residues long. From germline, CDR1 is SGHDT and CDR2 YYEEEE. Trimming removed 0 bases from V and 2 bases from J, with 8 bases in between. The CDR3 DNA reads TGTGCCAGCAGCTTGGACAGGGCAAACACTGAAGCTTTCTTT. Its protein is CASSLDRANTEAFF. The full variable domain, with the rest looked up from reference TRBV5-6 and TRBJ1-1, is DAGVTQSPTHLIKTRGQQVTLRCSPKSGHDTVSWYQQALGQGPQFIFQYYEEEERQRGNFPDRFSGHQFPNYSSELNVNALLLGDSALYLCASSLDRANTEAFFGQGTRLTVV.

About this clonotype: Mismatch with germline at one junction end may stem from a read error. The chain recombines TRBV4-3 with TRBJ1-2; 7 nucleotides align to TRBD1. Germline V gives CDR1 LGHNA, CDR2 YSLEER. This CDR3 contains 17 residues. Written as DNA, the CDR3 is TGCGCCAGCAGCGAAGAAGCGGGACAGCTCTTCTACTATGGCTACACCTTC. Amino acids: CASSEEAGQLFYYGYTF.

This clonotype was counted between two and nine times. The chain recombines TRBV7-9 with TRBJ2-2, with TRBD1 matching over 8 bases. J lost 5 bases, V lost 7 bases, and 6 bases had no gene match. CDR3 length: 14 residues. From germline, CDR1 is SEHNR and CDR2 FQNEAQ (reference sequence). This CDR3 reads CASILDRATGELFF. Here the CDR3 DNA reads TGTGCCAGCATATTGGACAGGGCTACCGGGGAGCTGTTTTTT.

This chain links TRBV4-3 with TRBJ2-7; D possibly matches TRBD1 or TRBD2 (6 bases each). Germline CDR1 is LGHNA and CDR2 is YSLEER. V was trimmed by 3 bases and J by 3 bases, leaving 21 bases between them. CDR3 length: 17 amino acids. Here the CDR3 DNA reads TGCGCCAGCAGCCATGATCTATCTCGGGGGCGCTTCTACGAGCAGTACTTC. Its protein is CASSHDLSRGRFYEQYF.

The table lists this clonotype with a few counts. The rearrangement links TRBV18 to TRBJ1-1, with 8 bases fitting TRBD1. There are 16 residues in the CDR3. The germline gives CDR1 KGHSH, CDR2 LQKENI. V was pared by 6 bases and J by 0 bases, with 9 bases of the junction left unmatched. CDR3 protein: CASSPTGQGMNTEAFF. The CDR3 DNA is TGTGCCAGCTCCCCCACCGGACAGGGTATGAACACTGAAGCTTTCTTT.

This clonotype has just a few counts. The rearrangement uses TRBV12-3 or TRBV12-4 and TRBJ1-2; 10 bases fit TRBD1. The CDR3 spans 13 residues. The V and J ends lost 6 bases and 4 bases, in that order; junction bases with no gene match: 2. The CDR3 loop reads CASRTGGGYGYTF. The CDR3 nucleotides are TGTGCCAGCAGGACAGGGGGCGGCTATGGCTACACCTTC.

The table lists this clonotype with a few counts. V is TRBV5-1 and J is TRBJ2-4; 11 nucleotides align to TRBD2. Trimming took 4 bases from V and 0 from J; bases not matched to a gene: 12. Germline V gene lookup returns CDR1 SGHRS and CDR2 YFSETQ. The CDR3 spans 19 residues. CDR3 loop: CASSPEPGLADPAKNIQYF. The CDR3 bases are TGCGCCAGCAGCCCGGAACCGGGACTAGCGGACCCAGCCAAAAACATTCAGTACTTC.

This clonotype showed up just a few times. The chain couples TRBV29-1 to TRBJ1-1; unclear D gene. Per germline, CDR1 SQVTM and CDR2 ANQGSEA. V dropped 4 bases and J dropped 1 base, with 7 bases sitting between them. The CDR3 contains 12 residues. Written as DNA, the CDR3 is TGCAGCGTTGGAGGCTGGAACACTGAAGCTTTCTTT. Translated: CSVGGWNTEAFF.

The V and J genes are TRBV6-5 and TRBJ2-7; maybe TRBD1 (5 bases). CDR1 is MNHEY and CDR2 is SVGAGI in the germline V gene. Trimming pared 2 bases from V and 2 bases from J, leaving 16 bases between. The CDR3 covers 16 residues. In nucleotides, the CDR3 is TGTGCCAGCAGTTACAGTGAATCCAGGGCAACCTACGAGCAGTACTTC. Protein sequence: CASSYSESRATYEQYF.